What follows describes a single T cell receptor (beta chain). This clone appeared a single time. Its antigen is currently not known. Nothing much larger sits one base from this clone, and base qualities are not available. This record belongs to a study of multiple sclerosis patients with progressive multifocal leukoencephalopathy (dated by TCRdb to the late 2010s). Looking at the study overall: Peripheral T and B cells were examined in MS patients who developed PML (4 under natalizumab, 1 after alemtuzumab) and in treated patients who did not develop PML. Longitudinal follow-up was performed in two natalizumab-treated patients who later developed PML, from before therapy through 6 and 12 months to PML onset. The goal was to find JC virus-specific or public T-cell expansions that arose at the time of PML onset.

Using the immunoSEQ two-step multiplex PCR at survey-level depth, TRB CDR3 regions were amplified from genomic DNA. To estimate template counts and remove amplification bias, each PCR was spiked with synthetic inline TR CDR3 controls covering all V-J pairings. Reads were processed so that amplification and sequencing bias were reduced, and quantification was performed against synthetic TR CDR3 analogs. The paper's processing steps were these. Raw data were processed in ImmunoSEQ Analyzer, with out-of-frame sequences and CDR3s containing stop codons removed, and genes were named according to IMGT nomenclature. Repertoire diversity was summarized as normalized Shannon entropy, defined as 1 minus Pielou's evenness. TRB sequences were treated as identical only when sharing V gene, J gene and CDR3. Public PML clonotypes were defined as CDR3s shared by two or more PML-onset samples but absent from earlier samples, from controls, and from public databases. Position-by-position CDR3 amino acid composition was analyzed in Skylign with the observed count method. The clones in this table, taken by TCRdb from immuneACCESS, are in-frame only. Not every clone is retained; where verified, under half of the shortfall comes from an unresolved V gene, and the cause of the rest is unknown. That table supplies the V and J calls and clone size; D and trimming were determined from the DNA. This sample comprises 26,000 or so clones, approximately 90% of them detected only once. The ten largest clonotypes hold about 2% of the sample.

The germline V gene gives CDR1 as SNHLY and CDR2 as FYNNEI. Here V drops 6 bases and J drops 7 bases, and the junction holds 7 bases not matched to any gene. The CDR3 runs 14 amino acids, cysteine and phenylalanine included. The retained sequence is limited to the CDR3, 42 bases, with the frame set at the first base. What the work shows at the level of the full study, not this receptor alone: In most PML patients, lower normalized Shannon entropy suggested less diverse TRB repertoires, while the natalizumab-treated controls had values close to 1. Only PML patients had TRB clones above 0.5% frequency, but the clones expanded at PML onset were already present before and during natalizumab therapy. At the time PML developed, no common TRBV or TRBJ gene usage or preferential TRBV-TRBJ pairings were detected. Analysis was limited to peripheral blood, even though cerebrospinal fluid or brain lymphocytes might be more informative for natalizumab-associated PML. With only a small, descriptive cohort, it remained unclear whether the findings reflect JC virus infection or general immunocompromise.

The time point label on this specimen signifies: around 12 months of natalizumab therapy. Sample treatment or condition, as interpreted from the label and publication: on natalizumab therapy at sampling. Four or five natalizumab-treated MS patients who did not develop PML were used as controls and were sampled longitudinally. Every listed patient had earlier received interferon beta, and every PML patient was female. At 6 and 12 months of natalizumab therapy, T1 and T2 blood samples were collected, respectively. Ficoll-Hypaque density gradient centrifugation was used to isolate peripheral blood mononuclear cells.

The chain was built from TRBV2 and TRBJ2-5; TRBD2 fits 11 bases in the junction. The sequencing used PBMCs, collected from a patient treated with natalizumab. The TCR sequence derives from a man aged 30 to 39 with multiple sclerosis. DNA sequence: TGTGCCAGCAGGGTAGCGGGAGGGCAGGGGACCCAGTACTTC. This is translated as CASRVAGGQGTQYF.